The 3 T cell receptor beta chains below come from one sample, sequenced in a study of blood T cell repertoires in COVID-19. Assay used: immunoSEQ multiplex PCR; TCRdb lists only in-frame clones, some missing. The profile shows around 270,000 clones, about 85% of them singletons. The sequenced sample was peripheral blood. These receptors all stem from a human donor with COVID-19, enrolled during active disease. The donor label of this sample is uncertain.

The rearrangement uses TRBV12-5 and TRBJ2-2, with no clear D. Per the germline V gene, CDR1 is LGHNT and CDR2 is FRNRAP. V was shortened by 3 bases and J by 7 bases, with 6 bases between the two germline ends. The CDR3 spans 12 residues. CDR3 sequence reads: CASGLRDGELFF. The CDR3 DNA is TGTGCTAGTGGTTTACGAGACGGGGAGCTGTTTTTT.

The chain joins TRBV19 to TRBJ2-5; D perhaps matches TRBD2 (6 bases). The CDR3 has 14 amino acids. The V and J ends lost 5 bases and 5 bases respectively, with 15 bases between them. Germline V gene data show CDR1 as LNHDA and CDR2 as SQIVND (reference sequence). In nucleotides, the CDR3 is TGTGCCAGTAGTGGACCGGGGGTTGTGGAGACCCAGTACTTC. Translation: CASSGPGVVETQYF. The full variable domain, with the rest looked up from reference TRBV19 and TRBJ2-5, is DGGITQSPKYLFRKEGQNVTLSCEQNLNHDAMYWYRQDPGQGLRLIYYSQIVNDFQKGDIAEGYSVSREKKESFPLTVTSAQKNPTAFYLCASSGPGVVETQYFGPGTRLLVL.

V gene TRBV9 combines with J gene TRBJ1-3, with D unresolved. V shed 4 bases and J shed 6 bases, with 14 bases lying between them. The germline CDR1 and CDR2 sequences are SGDLS and YYNGEE. The length of the CDR3 is 14 residues. The CDR3 sequence is CASSLQTLENTIYF. Written as DNA, the CDR3 is TGTGCCAGCAGCCTCCAGACTCTGGAAAACACCATATATTTT.